This TCR beta chain was sequenced in a study of T cell repertoires in aging, cancer and after chemotherapy. Study as a whole: Millions of TCR reads were in the whole dataset.

Amplification of TCR beta used genomic DNA extracted from peripheral blood. This CDR3 has 12 residues. With V trimmed by 5 bases and J by 3 bases, 0 bases remained unmatched. The germline CDR1 and CDR2 sequences are ENHRY and SYGVKD. Notes on the study in general: Age-matched healthy donors had significantly more diverse, less clonal blood TCR repertoires than untreated cancer patients.

TRB rearrangements spanning V, D and J were amplified using mixed TRB-A/B primers. One entry per CDR3 protein, called by TCRdb with MiXCR from the multiplex PCR reads. Here the sample spans around 7,000 distinct CDR3 sequences, 40% to 45% being singletons. This clonotype was detected only a few times. What it binds is not known. Sequencing was performed on blood. The receptor's source is a human donor in good health. This sequence joins TRBV10-3 and TRBJ2-7; 8 bases fit TRBD2. The CDR3 bases are TGTGCCATCAGTCGGGGGGGCTACGAGCAGTACTTC. Protein: CAISRGGYEQYF.